This T cell receptor beta chain was obtained from a study of blood T cell repertoires in COVID-19. CDR1 and CDR2 (germline): LGHNA, YSLEER. The CDR3 runs to 12 residues. V dropped 10 bases and J dropped 6 bases, with 16 bases sitting between them. Method: immunoSEQ multiplex PCR; TCRdb's copy keeps in-frame clones and lacks some. The table records around 200,000 clones, about 88% of them present only once. The J gene is TRBJ2-7, the V gene TRBV4-3; D call uncertain. What was sequenced was PBMCs or T cells enriched from blood (not recorded which). The sequence was collected from a woman in her thirties who had recovered from COVID-19. The CDR3 DNA sequence: TGCGCCACCAGAAGCCCCTCGGGCGAGCAGTACTTC. It codes for CATRSPSGEQYF.